Shown below are 19 T cell receptor beta chains from a single sample sequenced in a study of blood T cells in healthy people across ages. The second PCR ran roughly 6 to 11 cycles with a sample-barcoded 5' primer and J-beta primers. TCRdb redid the calling of the 5' RACE reads with MiXCR, one entry per CDR3 protein. There are around 900,000 distinct CDR3 sequences in the sample; roughly 51% occur only once, and about a fifth lies in the top ten. The sample was blood. These receptors came from a woman between 55 and 75 years old in good health.

The chain carries TRBV6-6 and TRBJ2-7; 9 bases are shared with TRBD2. Germline CDR1 is MNHNY and CDR2 is SVGAGI (reference sequence). CDR3 size: 15 residues. Germline trimming cut 2 bases from V and 4 bases from J; bases unmatched to any gene: 6. The chain's CDR3 is CASSYAGGGPYEQYF. The CDR3 nucleotides read TGTGCCAGCAGTTACGCGGGAGGGGGGCCTTACGAGCAGTACTTC.

The chain uses TRBV7-2 and TRBJ2-2; TRBD2 matches 9 bases. Germline V lookup: CDR1 SGHTA, CDR2 FQGNSA. Germline trimming cut 2 bases from V and 3 bases from J; bases unmatched to any gene: 4. CDR3 size: 16 residues. CDR3 in amino acids: CASSLIAGGYTGELFF. Here the CDR3 DNA reads TGTGCCAGCAGCTTAATTGCGGGAGGGTACACCGGGGAGCTGTTTTTT.

This chain connects TRBV20-1 to TRBJ2-3, with D possibly being TRBD2 (7 bases). V was cut by 5 bases and J by 0 bases, with 15 bases left in between. The germline CDR1 and CDR2 sequences are DFQATT and SNEGSKA (reference sequence). The CDR3 runs to 15 residues. CDR3 protein: CSARRGAASTDTQYF. CDR3 DNA: TGCAGTGCTCGCCGGGGGGCCGCGAGCACAGATACGCAGTATTTT.

V usage is TRBV29-1 and J usage is TRBJ2-1, with 11 bases lining up with TRBD2. Germline V CDR1 and CDR2: SQVTM, ANQGSEA. J gave up 7 bases and V 7 bases, and 12 bases lay outside the gene matches. CDR3 length: 15 amino acids. The DNA for the CDR3 is TGCAGCGAAGGGAGACTAGCGGGAATTATTAATGAGCAGTTCTTC. It specifies CSEGRLAGIINEQFF.

The chain carries TRBV3-1 and TRBJ2-5; TRBD1 is a possible D gene (6 bases). CDR1 is LGHDT, CDR2 YNNKEL, per germline (reference sequence). The CDR3 length is 15 residues. V was pared by 2 bases and J by 1 base, with 11 bases between. This CDR3 reads CASSQQRQVQETQYF. In DNA form, the CDR3 reads TGTGCCAGCAGCCAACAAAGACAGGTCCAAGAGACCCAGTACTTC.

The genes are TRBV19 and TRBJ2-1, with D unresolved. V was pared by 5 bases and J by 3 bases, with 14 bases between. The CDR3 covers 15 residues. Germline CDR1 reads LNHDA; CDR2 reads SQIVND (reference sequence). The DNA of the CDR3 is TGTGCCAGTAGTCCTATCATCGGTGGCTACAATGAGCAGTTCTTC. Protein: CASSPIIGGYNEQFF.

This clonotype was detected only a few times. The rearrangement uses TRBV7-9 and TRBJ2-4, with D maybe TRBD1 (5 bases). The CDR3 covers 16 residues. V gave up 5 bases and J gave up 3 bases, with 17 bases separating them. Germline V gene data show CDR1 as SEHNR and CDR2 as FQNEAQ (reference sequence). The CDR3 loop reads CASSVDSKKVKNIQYF. The CDR3 nucleotides read TGTGCCAGCAGCGTCGACAGCAAGAAAGTCAAAAACATTCAGTACTTC.

V and J are TRBV20-1 and TRBJ2-7; 10 bases align to TRBD2. Germline V CDR1 and CDR2: DFQATT, SNEGSKA (reference sequence). This CDR3 contains 18 residues. Losses at the gene ends were 0 bases for V and 7 bases for J; bases not matched to a gene: 18. The CDR3 here is CSARDHRPSGRVYNEQYF. DNA of the CDR3: TGCAGTGCTAGAGATCATCGCCCCAGCGGGAGGGTATACAATGAGCAGTACTTC.

This sequence joins TRBV4-1 and TRBJ2-5; tentative D call: TRBD2 (6 bases). The germline V gene has CDR1 MGHRA and CDR2 YSYEKL. This CDR3 spans 17 amino acids. Trimming took 1 base from V and 1 from J, leaving 16 bases between them. DNA of the CDR3: TGCGCCAGCAGCCAAGGGATCCCCGGGACTCTCCAAGAGACCCAGTACTTC. As protein: CASSQGIPGTLQETQYF.

This clonotype occurred a few times. The J gene is TRBJ2-3, the V gene TRBV4-1; TRBD2 agrees at 11 bases. Germline V gives CDR1 MGHRA, CDR2 YSYEKL. CDR3 length equals 16 residues. The V segment lost 3 bases and the J segment 4 bases; nucleotides outside the gene matches: 6. CDR3 nucleotide sequence: TGCGCCAGCAGCCACACCGGGACTAGCGGCGCAGATACGCAGTATTTT. It codes for CASSHTGTSGADTQYF.

The rearrangement links TRBV20-1 to TRBJ1-2; no definite D call. Germline assignment: CDR1 DFQATT and CDR2 SNEGSKA (reference sequence). The V gene lost 4 bases and the J gene lost 8 bases, with 17 bases spanning the gap. The CDR3 has 13 amino acids. CDR3 in amino acids: CSAMLVFTGGYTF. CDR3 nucleotide sequence: TGCAGTGCTATGTTGGTCTTCACCGGGGGCTACACCTTC.

This clonotype showed up just a few times. The chain recombines TRBV5-1 with TRBJ2-3; TRBD1 agrees at 7 bases. The V and J ends lost 4 bases and 0 bases, in that order; junction bases with no gene match: 8. The CDR3 runs to 16 residues. Germline values: CDR1 SGHRS, CDR2 YFSETQ. The CDR3 loop reads CASSPGTAPSTDTQYF. The CDR3 DNA follows: TGCGCCAGCAGCCCCGGGACAGCCCCTAGCACAGATACGCAGTATTTT.

This clonotype was found a few times. The chain uses TRBV20-1 and TRBJ2-1; D gene uncertain. The CDR3 is 12 residues long. The V end lost 5 bases, the J end lost 5 bases, and 10 bases lay between the germline ends. Germline-derived CDR1 and CDR2 are DFQATT and SNEGSKA (reference sequence). The CDR3 protein is CSAPVYNNEQFF. CDR3 sequence (DNA): TGCAGTGCTCCGGTCTACAACAATGAGCAGTTCTTC.

This chain links TRBV29-1 with TRBJ2-1, with D hard to call. From germline, CDR1 is SQVTM and CDR2 ANQGSEA. V was trimmed by 5 bases and J by 2 bases, leaving 4 bases between them. CDR3 length: 11 residues. The CDR3 is CSVTAYNEQFF. The CDR3 coding sequence is TGCAGCGTTACAGCCTACAATGAGCAGTTCTTC.

The chain combines TRBV5-5 with TRBJ2-1; D is possibly TRBD2 (6 bases). CDR3 length: 12 amino acids. From germline, CDR1 is SGHKS and CDR2 YYEKEE (reference sequence). V dropped 4 bases and J dropped 13 bases, with 15 bases sitting between them. The CDR3 nucleotides read TGTGCCAGCAGCCCAGTAGCGGCCGTACAGTTCTTC. It yields the protein CASSPVAAVQFF.

This chain joins TRBV2 and TRBJ2-2; possibly TRBD1 for D (5 bases). Trimming stripped 4 bases from V and 7 bases from J, with 7 bases between. Germline V gives CDR1 SNHLY, CDR2 FYNNEI. The CDR3 spans 12 residues. CDR3 coding DNA: TGTGCCAGCAGTGGACAGAACGGGGAGCTGTTTTTT. Protein: CASSGQNGELFF.

This clonotype was detected only once. The V and J genes are TRBV9 and TRBJ2-3, with 8 bases lining up with TRBD2. After removal of 2 bases from V and 5 bases from J, the junction contained 7 bases not matched to a gene. CDR3 size: 15 residues. CDR1 is SGDLS and CDR2 is YYNGEE in the germline V gene. The CDR3 bases are TGTGCCAGCAGCGTCAAGCGGGAGACGCAAGATACGCAGTATTTT. Its protein is CASSVKRETQDTQYF. The full variable domain, in which reference TRBV9 and TRBJ2-3 provide the parts outside the CDR3, is DSGVTQTPKHLITATGQRVTLRCSPRSGDLSVYWYQQSLDQGLQFLIQYYNGEERAKGNILERFSAQQFPDLHSELNLSSLELGDSALYFCASSVKRETQDTQYFGPGTRLTVL.

This clonotype has a handful of counts. V and J are TRBV6-6 and TRBJ2-7; TRBD1 aligns across 9 bases. Trimming removed 6 bases from V and 5 bases from J; junction bases left unmatched: 11. In germline, CDR1 is MNHNY, CDR2 SVGAGI (reference sequence). The CDR3 length is 15 residues. CDR3 residues: CASSRSRDRVHEQYF. CDR3 DNA: TGTGCCAGCAGCAGGTCTCGGGACAGGGTCCACGAGCAGTACTTC.

The chain has TRBV6-2 or TRBV6-3 and TRBJ2-5, with no clear D. V was pared by 3 bases and J by 13 bases, with 12 bases between. Germline assignment: CDR1 MNHEY and CDR2 SVGEGT. The CDR3 has 11 residues. In DNA form, the CDR3 reads TGTGCCAGCAGTTATGGCTGGAGACCGTACTTC. It specifies CASSYGWRPYF.